The source of this TCR beta chain is a study of blood T cell repertoires in COVID-19. At the level of the study: The origin of the acute and convalescent COVID-19 samples was the United States, Italy and Spain.

The CDR3 runs 17 residues. Unmatched junction bases numbered 6, after V lost 1 base and J lost 0 bases. The germline V gene encodes CDR1 MDHEN and CDR2 SYDVKM. Libraries were prepared by immunoSEQ multiplex PCR; TCRdb keeps only in-frame clonotypes and omits some of them. The sample comprises roughly 300,000 clones, around 87% of which are singletons, and 7.8% rests with the top ten. This receptor was identified in a woman in her forties or fifties who had recovered from COVID-19. Sequencing was carried out using peripheral blood. The gene calls are TRBV28 and TRBJ1-5; 7 bases are shared with TRBD1. Here the CDR3 DNA reads TGTGCCAGCAGTTTATACCGGGACAGACATAGCAATCAGCCCCAGCATTTT. Encoded protein: CASSLYRDRHSNQPQHF.